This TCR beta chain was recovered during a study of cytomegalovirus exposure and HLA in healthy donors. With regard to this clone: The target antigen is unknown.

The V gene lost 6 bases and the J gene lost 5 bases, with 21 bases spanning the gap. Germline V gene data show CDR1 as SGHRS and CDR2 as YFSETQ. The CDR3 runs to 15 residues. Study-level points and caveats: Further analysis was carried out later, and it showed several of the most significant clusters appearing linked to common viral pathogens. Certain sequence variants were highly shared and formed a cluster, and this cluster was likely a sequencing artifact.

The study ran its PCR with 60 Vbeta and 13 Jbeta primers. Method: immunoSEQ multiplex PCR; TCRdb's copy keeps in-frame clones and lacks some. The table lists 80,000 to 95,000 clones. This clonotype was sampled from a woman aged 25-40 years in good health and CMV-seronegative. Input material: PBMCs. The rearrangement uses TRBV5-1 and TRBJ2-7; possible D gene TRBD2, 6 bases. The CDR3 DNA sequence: TGCGCCAGCAAAGAGACGACTAGGGTCCACCACGAGCAGTACTTC. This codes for CASKETTRVHHEQYF.